A single sample is the source of the 22 T cell receptor beta chains below, sequenced in a study of technical replicates of blood from a few donors (dated by TCRdb to 2016 to 2017). Receptor amplification or capture employed the immunoSEQ multiplex PCR assay. TCRdb provides this immuneACCESS table in a form limited to in-frame rearrangements. Some clones are lacking; in checked studies, under half of them reflect an unresolved V gene, and why the rest are absent is not known. In this sample the table shows tens of thousands of clones, 85% to 95% of which occur a single time. The ten largest account for approximately 4.6% of the sample. Sample: PBMCs. These receptors were collected from a human donor in good health. Some clones in this sample may be carry-over from other donors' samples.

The rearrangement uses TRBV27 and TRBJ2-7; unclear D gene. CDR3 length equals 13 residues. Germline CDR1 reads MNHEY; CDR2 reads SMNVEV (reference sequence). The V gene lost 2 bases and the J gene lost 4 bases, with 9 bases spanning the gap. The CDR3 region is CASSLRSTYEQYF. CDR3 bases: TGTGCCAGCAGTTTAAGGAGCACGTACGAGCAGTACTTC.

The chain combines TRBV6-5 with TRBJ2-1; 9 bases match TRBD2. V gave up 6 bases and J gave up 9 bases; unmatched junction bases: 9. Germline V lookup: CDR1 MNHEY, CDR2 SVGAGI. The CDR3 totals 14 residues. The CDR3 loop is CASSPAGGVSEQFF. CDR3 bases: TGTGCCAGCAGCCCCGCGGGAGGGGTTAGTGAGCAGTTCTTC.

V gene TRBV4-1 combines with J gene TRBJ2-2; 9 bases fit TRBD1. Germline trimming cut 6 bases from V and 0 bases from J; bases unmatched to any gene: 5. The CDR3 totals 16 residues. The germline V gene has CDR1 MGHRA and CDR2 YSYEKL. CDR3 DNA: TGCGCCAGCAGTCGTGGACAGGGGCCGAACACCGGGGAGCTGTTTTTT. Its protein is CASSRGQGPNTGELFF.

The J gene is TRBJ1-4, the V gene TRBV7-9; D call uncertain. The length of the CDR3 is 14 residues. V was cut by 5 bases and J by 8 bases, with 15 bases left in between. In germline, CDR1 is SEHNR, CDR2 FQNEAQ (reference sequence). This CDR3 reads CASSDREPGEKLFF. CDR3 DNA sequence: TGTGCCAGCAGCGACCGGGAACCGGGGGAAAAACTGTTTTTT.

V and J are TRBV7-2 and TRBJ1-2, with no clear D. In germline, CDR1 is SGHTA, CDR2 FQGNSA. V shed 3 bases and J shed 4 bases, with 15 bases lying between them. This CDR3 is 15 amino acids long. Written as DNA, the CDR3 is TGTGCCAGCAGCTTTCGGGATATCCAAGTCTATGGCTACACCTTC. Translating it yields CASSFRDIQVYGYTF.

The chain is built from TRBV4-1 and TRBJ2-7; D perhaps matches TRBD2 (5 bases). Germline CDR1 MGHRA, CDR2 YSYEKL. The CDR3 is 15 residues long. The V gene lost 5 bases and the J gene lost 7 bases, with 21 bases spanning the gap. CDR3 amino acids: CASSSGPSGWEEQYF. The DNA of the CDR3 is TGCGCCAGCAGCTCCGGTCCCAGCGGCTGGGAGGAGCAGTACTTC.

V usage is TRBV5-5 and J usage is TRBJ1-1, with D perhaps TRBD1 (5 bases). The CDR3 is made up of 15 amino acids. Germline CDR1 is SGHKS and CDR2 is YYEKEE (reference sequence). The V gene lost 6 bases and the J gene lost 3 bases, with 18 bases spanning the gap. CDR3 sequence: CASTNVGRGDTEAFF. In nucleotides, the CDR3 is TGTGCCAGCACCAACGTCGGCCGGGGGGACACTGAAGCTTTCTTT.

This chain links TRBV6-1 with TRBJ2-5; D is uncertain. CDR3 length: 17 amino acids. Germline CDR1 reads MNHNS; CDR2 reads SASEGT. V shed 3 bases and J shed 0 bases, with 17 bases lying between them. CDR3 amino acids: CASSDTLPTPYQETQYF. In nucleotides, the CDR3 is TGTGCCAGCAGTGATACCTTACCCACACCGTACCAAGAGACCCAGTACTTC.

The chain has TRBV6-1 and TRBJ1-5; 7 bases map to TRBD1. This CDR3 has 15 residues. V was clipped by 6 bases and J by 2 bases; unmatched bases: 7. Germline CDR1 is MNHNS and CDR2 is SASEGT. CDR3 bases: TGTGCCAGCAGGACCGCAGGGGGTGGCAATCAGCCCCAGCATTTT. Protein: CASRTAGGGNQPQHF.

The V gene is TRBV5-1, the J gene TRBJ2-7, with D possibly TRBD1 on 5 matching bases. Deletions cut 1 base from V and 4 bases from J, with 15 bases between. The CDR3 consists of 15 residues. The germline V gene encodes CDR1 SGHRS and CDR2 YFSETQ. The CDR3 is CASSLWSGPFYEQYF. The CDR3, as DNA: TGCGCCAGCAGCTTGTGGTCAGGGCCTTTTTACGAGCAGTACTTC.

This CDR3 reads CASSQEAGYTGELFF. The CDR3 nucleotides are TGCGCCAGCAGCCAAGAGGCTGGCTACACCGGGGAGCTGTTTTTT. The chain has TRBV4-3 and TRBJ2-2; D is unclear. There are 15 residues in the CDR3. Germline loops: CDR1 LGHNA, CDR2 YSLEER. V dropped 0 bases and J dropped 3 bases, with 8 bases sitting between them.

This clone has only one observation. The chain joins TRBV29-1 to TRBJ2-1; no firm D call. Germline loops: CDR1 SQVTM, CDR2 ANQGSEA. The CDR3 has 12 residues. Deletions cut 5 bases from V and 3 bases from J, with 8 bases between. CDR3 residues: CSVLRLYNEQFF. In DNA form, the CDR3 reads TGCAGCGTTCTCAGGCTCTACAATGAGCAGTTCTTC.

CDR3 nucleotide sequence: TGTGCCAGCAGCTTGACTCAGGGGGCAGGGCAGTACTTC. Protein product: CASSLTQGAGQYF. This rearrangement joins TRBV7-7 to TRBJ2-7, with 8 bases identical to TRBD1. This CDR3 is 13 amino acids long. V gave up 3 bases and J gave up 9 bases; unmatched junction bases: 7. Germline-derived CDR1 and CDR2 are SSHAT and FNYEAQ (reference sequence).

The chain employs TRBV19 and TRBJ2-7; 10 positions agree with TRBD1. V lost 3 bases to trimming and J lost 4 bases; unmatched junction nucleotides: 6. The CDR3 loop spans 15 amino acids. Germline V lookup: CDR1 LNHDA, CDR2 SQIVND (reference sequence). The DNA of the CDR3 is TGTGCCAGTAGTATTAGGGACAGGGGTACTTACGAGCAGTACTTC. Amino acid sequence: CASSIRDRGTYEQYF.

J is TRBJ2-1 and V is TRBV5-1, with D tentatively TRBD1 (5 bases). The CDR3 consists of 14 residues. Germline V gene lookup returns CDR1 SGHRS and CDR2 YFSETQ. The V end lost 4 bases, the J end lost 10 bases, and 18 bases lay between the germline ends. The CDR3 DNA is TGCGCCAGCAGCCTTGGGGCTCCGATCGGGGAGCAGTTCTTC. Its protein is CASSLGAPIGEQFF.

The J gene is TRBJ2-1, the V gene TRBV30, with a weak D call TRBD2 (6 bases). V lost 5 bases, J lost 2 bases, and 19 bases lay in between. The CDR3 runs 16 residues. CDR1 and CDR2 from the germline V gene are GTSNPN and SVGIG (reference sequence). The DNA for the CDR3 is TGTGCCTGGTGTACGGGGGTCGTATCGGCCTACAATGAGCAGTTCTTC. Encoded protein: CAWCTGVVSAYNEQFF.

The rearrangement uses TRBV5-1 and TRBJ2-5, with 8 bases aligning to TRBD2. Germline CDR1 is SGHRS and CDR2 is YFSETQ. The CDR3 totals 15 residues. V trimming: 5 bases; J trimming: 3 bases; junction bases outside the gene matches: 9. The chain's CDR3 is CASSDTGGPEETQYF. The CDR3 DNA reads TGCGCCAGCAGTGATACGGGGGGGCCGGAAGAGACCCAGTACTTC.

The J gene is TRBJ1-1, the V gene TRBV30, with D possibly TRBD1 on 5 matching bases. V was pared by 3 bases and J by 0 bases, with 11 bases between. The CDR3 length is 14 residues. Germline V lookup: CDR1 GTSNPN, CDR2 SVGIG (reference sequence). CDR3 loop: CAWREGVVNTEAFF. The CDR3, as DNA: TGTGCCTGGAGAGAAGGGGTGGTGAACACTGAAGCTTTCTTT.

The chain has TRBV12-5 and TRBJ1-2, with no clear D. The CDR3 is 13 amino acids. Per the germline V gene, CDR1 is LGHNT and CDR2 is FRNRAP. V lost 4 bases to trimming and J lost 2 bases, with 8 bases between them. For the CDR3, the DNA is TGTGCTAGTGGTTGGGCGGGCAACTATGGCTACACCTTC. Translated, it gives CASGWAGNYGYTF.

This chain connects TRBV9 to TRBJ2-2; TRBD2 matches 11 bases. The trim removed 0 bases at V and 1 base at J, leaving 5 bases unmatched. CDR3 length: 18 amino acids. The germline CDR1 and CDR2 sequences are SGDLS and YYNGEE. CDR3 bases: TGTGCCAGCAGCGTAGTAGAGGGACTAGCGGTGAACACCGGGGAGCTGTTTTTT. Protein sequence: CASSVVEGLAVNTGELFF.

This chain uses TRBV6-5 with TRBJ1-2; the match to TRBD1 covers 7 bases. This CDR3 has 12 amino acids. Germline CDR1 and CDR2: MNHEY and SVGAGI. The V and J ends lost 6 bases and 8 bases, in that order; junction bases with no gene match: 6. CDR3: CASSHDREGYTF. The CDR3 DNA follows: TGTGCCAGCAGCCACGACAGGGAGGGCTACACCTTC.

The rearrangement uses TRBV18 and TRBJ1-2; D ambiguous. The CDR3 is made up of 15 amino acids. Trimming pared 3 bases from V and 2 bases from J, leaving 13 bases between. The V gene's germline CDR1 is KGHSH and CDR2 LQKENI. CDR3 nucleotides: TGTGCCAGCTCACCTTCAGTTCAGGAAAACTATGGCTACACCTTC. It encodes CASSPSVQENYGYTF.